This TCR beta chain was captured by sequencing in a study of blood T cell repertoires in COVID-19 (dated by TCRdb to about 2020). About the study as a whole: Collaborator samples came from the United States, Italy and Spain and covered acute and convalescent phases of COVID-19. The dataset comprised deeply sampled blood TCRbeta repertoires from subjects exposed to, actively infected with, or recovered from COVID-19. The repertoires were released in a freely available public database meant as a resource for research on the immune response to SARS-CoV-2. Where HLA class I and class II types were available, the types were taken from metadata supplied by the sample provider, not from assay-based typing. The prospective study material was composed of cDNA or gDNA derived from T cells, B-cell-depleted T cells, or PBMCs. Sample metadata almost always included a de-identified subject ID, COVID-19 status, age in years and sex. The samples were drawn from the first 160 participants of the ongoing ImmuneRACE study and from over a thousand subjects provided by 6 global collaborators. What the work shows at the level of the full study, not this receptor alone: Clinical and demographic metadata were provided uncurated, with the amount varying by source and participant.

Concerning this clone itself: Which antigen it targets is not known. Per-nucleotide qualities are absent, and no much larger clonotype sits a single base away.

Samples from volunteer blood donors who had recovered from COVID-19 were contributed by a second Seattle source. Whole blood was collected in K2EDTA tubes by collaborating institutions according to the institutions' own protocols. Collaborator samples were shipped for TCRbeta analysis as frozen whole blood, isolated PBMCs, or DNA extracted from either sample type. TCRbeta CDR3 regions were amplified from genomic DNA using the immunoSEQ Assay, a bias-controlled multiplex PCR. The study's own analysis went as follows. Nucleated cell counts per sample were estimated from amplification of reference gene primers within the assay. To quantify the absolute abundance of each unique TCRbeta CDR3 rearrangement, sequence reads were collapsed and filtered. Productive Simpson clonality was computed per sample as the square root of Simpson's diversity index over productive rearrangements. TCRdb limited this immuneACCESS table to in-frame rearrangements with V and J called. A share of clones is missing; checked studies link under half to unresolved V genes, and the rest is unexplained. V and J calls and clone size follow that table, whereas D and trimming were derived from the DNA. The sample includes a few hundred thousand clones, with less than 90% observed a single time. The ten largest clonotypes hold about 1.5% of the sample.

CDR1 GTSNPN and CDR2 SVGIG are derived from the germline V gene (reference sequence). The CDR3 holds 13 amino acids from the cysteine to the phenylalanine. The entry retains the CDR3 DNA only, 39 bases that are in frame from base 1. The junction shows trimming of 4 bases on V and 0 bases on J, plus 9 bases between the germline ends. The TCR comes from a woman aged 40 to 50 who had recovered from COVID-19. Sequenced: peripheral blood. The receptor chain draws on TRBV30 and TRBJ1-2, with no D gene named confidently. CDR3 loop: CAWMGSANYGYTF. Read as DNA, the sequence is TGTGCCTGGATGGGGAGTGCTAACTATGGCTACACCTTC.